This T cell receptor (beta chain) was profiled in a study of T cells after yellow fever vaccination. Trimming took 8 bases from V and 5 from J, leaving 21 bases between them. CDR3 size: 15 residues. Germline CDR1 MNHEY, CDR2 SVGAGI. From the 5' RACE reads, TCRdb called clonotypes with MiXCR, one entry per CDR3 protein. This table holds 300,000 to 350,000 distinct CDR3 sequences, 4% found once. The source is a man younger than 35 who received the YFV17D yellow fever vaccine. The source was PBMCs, collected 5 days after the yellow fever booster vaccination. The rearrangement uses TRBV6-5 and TRBJ2-5; TRBD1 might be the D (5 bases). The CDR3 sequence is CASSRTQRIGETQYF. DNA of the CDR3: TGTGCCAGCTCGCGGACACAAAGAATTGGGGAGACCCAGTACTTC.